This T cell receptor beta chain was retrieved from a study of patients and donors after allogeneic stem cell transplantation. This clonotype was detected a few times. V gave up 3 bases and J gave up 13 bases; unmatched junction bases: 2. Germline V gene sequence: CDR1 SQVTM, CDR2 ANQGSEA. The CDR3 totals 9 residues. A single record per CDR3 protein comes from TCRdb applying MiXCR to the RT-PCR reads. The sample lists approximately 160,000 distinct CDR3 sequences; over 25% were seen once. This receptor was obtained from a human donor who was either an allogeneic HSCT recipient or a stem cell or donor lymphocyte infusion donor (not recorded which). It is not recorded whose cells these are; they may come from a transplant donor. Sequencing was carried out using blood, either unsorted or a sorted T cell fraction (not recorded which). The chain recombines TRBV29-1 with TRBJ2-5; TRBD2 matches 7 bases. CDR3 region: CSVDPGGYF. The CDR3 DNA reads TGCAGCGTTGATCCGGGGGGGTACTTC.